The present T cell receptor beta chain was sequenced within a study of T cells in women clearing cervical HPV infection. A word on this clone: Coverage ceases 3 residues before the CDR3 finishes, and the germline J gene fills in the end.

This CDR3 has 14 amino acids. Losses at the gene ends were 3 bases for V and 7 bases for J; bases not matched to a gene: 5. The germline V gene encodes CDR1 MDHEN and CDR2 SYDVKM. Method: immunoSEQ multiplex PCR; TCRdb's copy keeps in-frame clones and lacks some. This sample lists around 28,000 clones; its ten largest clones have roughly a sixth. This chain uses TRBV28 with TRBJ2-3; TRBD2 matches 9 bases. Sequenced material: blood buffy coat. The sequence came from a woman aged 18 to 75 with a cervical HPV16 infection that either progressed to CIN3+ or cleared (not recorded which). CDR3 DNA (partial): TGTGCCAGCAGTTTGGGAGCGGGAGGTTATACG. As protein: CASSLGAGGYT. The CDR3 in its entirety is CASSLGAGGYTQYF. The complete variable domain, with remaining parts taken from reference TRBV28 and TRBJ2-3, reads DVKVTQSSRYLVKRTGEKVFLECVQDMDHENMFWYRQDPGLGLRLIYFSYDVKMKEKGDIPEGYSVSREKKERFSLILESASTNQTSMYLCASSLGAGGYTQYFGPGTRLTVL.